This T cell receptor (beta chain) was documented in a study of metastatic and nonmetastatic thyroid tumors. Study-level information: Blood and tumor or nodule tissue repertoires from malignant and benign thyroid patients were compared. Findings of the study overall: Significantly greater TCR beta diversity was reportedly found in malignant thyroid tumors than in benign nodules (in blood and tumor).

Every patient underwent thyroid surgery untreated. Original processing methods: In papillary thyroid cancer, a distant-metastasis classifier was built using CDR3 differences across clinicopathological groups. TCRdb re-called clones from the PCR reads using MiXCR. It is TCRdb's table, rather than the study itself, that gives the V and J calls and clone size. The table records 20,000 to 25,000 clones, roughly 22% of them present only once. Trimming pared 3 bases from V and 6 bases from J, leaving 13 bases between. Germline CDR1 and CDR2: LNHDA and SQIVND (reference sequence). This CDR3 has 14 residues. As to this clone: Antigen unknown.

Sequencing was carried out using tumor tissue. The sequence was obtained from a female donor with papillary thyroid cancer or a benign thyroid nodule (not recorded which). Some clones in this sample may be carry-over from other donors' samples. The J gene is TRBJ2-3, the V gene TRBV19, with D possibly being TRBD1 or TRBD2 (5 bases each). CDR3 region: CASSITPEGDTQYF. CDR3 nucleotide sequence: TGTGCCAGTAGTATCACCCCCGAGGGGGATACGCAGTATTTT.